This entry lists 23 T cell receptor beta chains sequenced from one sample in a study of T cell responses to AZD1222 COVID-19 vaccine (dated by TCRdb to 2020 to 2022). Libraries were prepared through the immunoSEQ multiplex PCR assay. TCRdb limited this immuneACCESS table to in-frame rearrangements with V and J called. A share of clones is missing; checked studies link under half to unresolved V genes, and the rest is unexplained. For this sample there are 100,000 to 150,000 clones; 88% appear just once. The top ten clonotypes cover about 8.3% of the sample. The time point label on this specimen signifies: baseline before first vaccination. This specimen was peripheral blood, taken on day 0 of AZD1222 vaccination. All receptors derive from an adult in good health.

In DNA, the CDR3 is TGTGCCAGCAGCGCCCGCCCTAGCGGGGTAATCTACGAGCAGTACTTC. This translates into CASSARPSGVIYEQYF. This sequence joins TRBV9 and TRBJ2-7; TRBD2 aligns across 9 bases. The V and J ends lost 3 bases and 3 bases, in that order; junction bases with no gene match: 10. The germline V gene encodes CDR1 SGDLS and CDR2 YYNGEE. This CDR3 has 16 residues.

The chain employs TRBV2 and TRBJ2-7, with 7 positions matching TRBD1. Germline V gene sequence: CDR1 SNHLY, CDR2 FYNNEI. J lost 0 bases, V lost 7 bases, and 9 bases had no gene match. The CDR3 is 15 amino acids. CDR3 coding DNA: TGTGCCAGCAAGCTAGGACAGGCAAGCTCCTACGAGCAGTACTTC. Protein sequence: CASKLGQASSYEQYF.

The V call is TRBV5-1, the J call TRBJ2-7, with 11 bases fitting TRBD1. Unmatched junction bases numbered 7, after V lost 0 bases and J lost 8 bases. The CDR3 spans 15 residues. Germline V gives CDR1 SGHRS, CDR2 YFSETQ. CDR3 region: CASSLVGTGGTQQYF. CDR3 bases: TGCGCCAGCAGCTTGGTGGGGACAGGGGGGACGCAGCAGTACTTC.

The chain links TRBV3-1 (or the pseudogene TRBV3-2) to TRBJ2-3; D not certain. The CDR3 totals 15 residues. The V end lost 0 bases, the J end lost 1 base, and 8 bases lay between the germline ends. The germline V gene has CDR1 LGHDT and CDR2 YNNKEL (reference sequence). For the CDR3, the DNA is TGTGCCAGCAGCCAAGATCAGTTAGGCACAGATACGCAGTATTTT. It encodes CASSQDQLGTDTQYF.

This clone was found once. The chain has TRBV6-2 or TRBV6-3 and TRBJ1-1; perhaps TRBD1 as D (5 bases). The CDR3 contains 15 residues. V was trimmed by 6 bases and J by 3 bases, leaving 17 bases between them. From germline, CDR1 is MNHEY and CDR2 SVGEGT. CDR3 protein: CASSPAGTGDTEAFF. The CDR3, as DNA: TGTGCCAGCAGCCCCGCTGGGACGGGGGACACTGAAGCTTTCTTT.

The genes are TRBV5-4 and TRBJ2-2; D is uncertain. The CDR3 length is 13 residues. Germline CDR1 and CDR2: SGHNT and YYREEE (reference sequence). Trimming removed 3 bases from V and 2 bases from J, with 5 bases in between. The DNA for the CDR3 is TGTGCCAGCAGCTCCCTTAACACCGGGGAGCTGTTTTTT. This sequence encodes CASSSLNTGELFF.

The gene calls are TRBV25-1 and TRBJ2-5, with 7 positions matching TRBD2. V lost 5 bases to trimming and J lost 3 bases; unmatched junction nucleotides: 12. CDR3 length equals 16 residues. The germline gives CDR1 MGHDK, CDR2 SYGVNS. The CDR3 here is CASSLSVWGGKETQYF. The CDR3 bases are TGTGCCAGCAGTTTATCTGTATGGGGGGGAAAAGAGACCCAGTACTTC. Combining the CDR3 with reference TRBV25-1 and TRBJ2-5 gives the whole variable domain EADIYQTPRYLVIGTGKKITLECSQTMGHDKMYWYQQDPGMELHLIHYSYGVNSTEKGDLSSESTVSRIRTEHFPLTLESARPSHTSQYLCASSLSVWGGKETQYFGPGTRLLVL.

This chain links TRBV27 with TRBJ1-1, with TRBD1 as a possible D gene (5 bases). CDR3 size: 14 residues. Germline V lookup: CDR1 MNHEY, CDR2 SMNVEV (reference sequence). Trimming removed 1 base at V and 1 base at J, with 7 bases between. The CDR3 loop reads CASSLWGGNTEAFF. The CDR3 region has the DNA TGTGCCAGCAGTTTATGGGGCGGGAACACTGAAGCTTTCTTT.

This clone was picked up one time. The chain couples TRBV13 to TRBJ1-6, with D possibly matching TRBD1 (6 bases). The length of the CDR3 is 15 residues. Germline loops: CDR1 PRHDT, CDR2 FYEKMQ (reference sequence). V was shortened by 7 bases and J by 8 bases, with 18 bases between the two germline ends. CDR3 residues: CASNQGAEGDSPLHF. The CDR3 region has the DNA TGTGCCAGCAACCAGGGAGCAGAGGGGGATTCACCCCTCCACTTT.

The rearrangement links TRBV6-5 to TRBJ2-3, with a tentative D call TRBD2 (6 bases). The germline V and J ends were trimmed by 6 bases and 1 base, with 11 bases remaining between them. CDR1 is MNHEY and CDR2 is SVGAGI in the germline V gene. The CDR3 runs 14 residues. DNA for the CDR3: TGTGCCAGCAGCCCCGGGGGTCGCACAGATACGCAGTATTTT. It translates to CASSPGGRTDTQYF.

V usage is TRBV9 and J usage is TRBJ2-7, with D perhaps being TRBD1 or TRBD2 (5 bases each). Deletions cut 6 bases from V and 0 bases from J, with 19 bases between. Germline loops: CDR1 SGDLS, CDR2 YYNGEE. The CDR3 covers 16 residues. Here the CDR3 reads CASNPGEGPPSYEQYF. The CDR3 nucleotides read TGTGCCAGCAATCCTGGTGAGGGGCCCCCCTCCTACGAGCAGTACTTC.

The CDR3 sequence is CASSSDGYSTDTQYF. CDR3 bases: TGTGCCAGCAGCTCGGATGGTTATAGCACAGATACGCAGTATTTT. The chain uses TRBV7-3 and TRBJ2-3, with no clear D. The CDR3 sequence is 15 residues long. CDR1 and CDR2 (germline): SGHTA, FQGTGA. V lost 4 bases, J lost 0 bases, and 11 bases lay in between.

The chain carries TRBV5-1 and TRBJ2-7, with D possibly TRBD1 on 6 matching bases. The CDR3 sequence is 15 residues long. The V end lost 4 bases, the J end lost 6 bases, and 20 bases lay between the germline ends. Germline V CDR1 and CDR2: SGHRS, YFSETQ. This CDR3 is CASSQDGGLSGEQYF. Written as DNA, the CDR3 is TGCGCCAGCAGCCAGGATGGGGGCTTAAGCGGCGAGCAGTACTTC.

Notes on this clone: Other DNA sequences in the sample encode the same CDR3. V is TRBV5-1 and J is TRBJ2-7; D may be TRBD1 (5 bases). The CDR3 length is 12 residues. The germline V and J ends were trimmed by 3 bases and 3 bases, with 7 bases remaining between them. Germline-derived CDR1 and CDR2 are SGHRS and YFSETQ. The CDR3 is CASSSQDYEQYF. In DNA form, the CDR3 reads TGCGCCAGCAGCTCACAGGACTACGAGCAGTACTTC.

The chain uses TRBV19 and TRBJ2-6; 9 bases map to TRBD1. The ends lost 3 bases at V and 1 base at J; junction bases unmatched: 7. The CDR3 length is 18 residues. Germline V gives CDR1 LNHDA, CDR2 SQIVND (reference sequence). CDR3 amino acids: CASSIRGTGSSGANVLTF. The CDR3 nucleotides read TGTGCCAGTAGTATTAGAGGGACAGGGTCTTCTGGGGCCAACGTCCTGACTTTC.

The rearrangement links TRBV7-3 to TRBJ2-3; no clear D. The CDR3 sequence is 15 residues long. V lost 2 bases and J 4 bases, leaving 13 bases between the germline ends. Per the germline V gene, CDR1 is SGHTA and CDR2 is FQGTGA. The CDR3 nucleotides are TGTGCCAGCAGCTTAGTCCCAGAGAAAGCAGATACGCAGTATTTT. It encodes CASSLVPEKADTQYF. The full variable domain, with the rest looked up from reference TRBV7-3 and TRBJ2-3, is GAGVSQTPSNKVTEKGKYVELRCDPISGHTALYWYRQSLGQGPEFLIYFQGTGAADDSGLPNDRFFAVRPEGSVSTLKIQRTERGDSAVYLCASSLVPEKADTQYFGPGTRLTVL.

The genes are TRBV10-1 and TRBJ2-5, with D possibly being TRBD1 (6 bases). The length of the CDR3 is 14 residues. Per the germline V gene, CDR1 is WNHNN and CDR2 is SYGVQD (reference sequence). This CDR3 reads CATTGPVVRETQYF. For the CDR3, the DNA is TGCGCTACCACAGGGCCTGTCGTGAGGGAGACCCAGTACTTC.

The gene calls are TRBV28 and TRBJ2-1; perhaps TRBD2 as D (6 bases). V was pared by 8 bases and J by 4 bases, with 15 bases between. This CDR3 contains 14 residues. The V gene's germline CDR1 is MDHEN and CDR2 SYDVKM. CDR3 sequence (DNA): TGTGCCAGCGGGGTGTTGCGGGGATACAATGAGCAGTTCTTC. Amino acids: CASGVLRGYNEQFF.

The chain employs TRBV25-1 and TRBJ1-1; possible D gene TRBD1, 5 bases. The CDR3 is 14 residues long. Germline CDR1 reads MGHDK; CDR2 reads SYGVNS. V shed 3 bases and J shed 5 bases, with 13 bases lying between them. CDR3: CASSDRVSATEAFF. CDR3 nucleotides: TGTGCCAGCAGTGACAGGGTTTCGGCGACTGAAGCTTTCTTT.

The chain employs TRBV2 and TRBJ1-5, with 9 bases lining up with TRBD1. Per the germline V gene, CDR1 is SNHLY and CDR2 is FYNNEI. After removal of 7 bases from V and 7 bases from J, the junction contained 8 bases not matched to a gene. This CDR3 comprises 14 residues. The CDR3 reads CASILGQGNQPQHF. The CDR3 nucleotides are TGTGCCAGCATCCTCGGACAGGGGAACCAGCCCCAGCATTTT.

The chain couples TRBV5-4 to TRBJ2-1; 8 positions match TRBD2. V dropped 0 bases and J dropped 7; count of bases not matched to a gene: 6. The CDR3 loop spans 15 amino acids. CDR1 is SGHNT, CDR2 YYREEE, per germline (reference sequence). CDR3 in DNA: TGTGCCAGCAGCTTGGCGGGGGGGCAGCGTAATGAGCAGTTCTTC. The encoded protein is CASSLAGGQRNEQFF.

The CDR3 DNA reads TGTGCCAGCAGTGAAGTAACCGGGTTTGAAGCTTTCTTT. This translates into CASSEVTGFEAFF. The chain is built from TRBV6-1 and TRBJ1-1; D is undetermined. This CDR3 is built from 13 residues. The V gene lost 1 base and the J gene lost 7 bases, with 10 bases spanning the gap. CDR1 is MNHNS, CDR2 SASEGT, per germline.

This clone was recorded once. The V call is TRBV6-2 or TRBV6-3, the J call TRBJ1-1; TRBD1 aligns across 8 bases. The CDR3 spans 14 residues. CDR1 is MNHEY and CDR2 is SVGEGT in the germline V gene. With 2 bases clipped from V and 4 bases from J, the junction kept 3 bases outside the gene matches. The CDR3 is CASSYPGGGTEAFF. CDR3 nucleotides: TGTGCCAGCAGTTACCCAGGGGGCGGCACTGAAGCTTTCTTT.